The T cell receptor (beta chain) under discussion was sequenced for a study of beta chain features in type 1 diabetes. Of the isolated RNA, all was reverse transcribed, and so the sequenced material was expressed TCRB transcripts. The assay was immunoSEQ multiplex PCR, and TCRdb's table has in-frame clones only and misses some. The sample holds roughly 700,000 clones, under 15% seen once. A remark on this clone: Its antigen is currently unknown.

V lost 0 bases, J lost 7 bases, and 7 bases lay in between. The length of the CDR3 is 12 residues. Germline V CDR1 and CDR2: SGDLS, YYNGEE. The study's findings and limits: All four CD4+ subsets of Type 1 diabetes patients contained TCRB CDR3s that were moderately but significantly shorter. When VDJ junctions were examined, type 1 diabetes patients showed fewer insertions and more deletions. In comparison with healthy donors, patients had naive, central memory and Treg TCRB repertoires that appeared more similar. In patients and controls equally, PCR might favor templates that are shorter.

The sequenced sample consisted of naive CD4+ T cells from blood. The V call is TRBV9, the J call TRBJ1-2; D is perhaps TRBD1 (5 bases). This receptor was identified in a man aged 18-30 years with type 1 diabetes. CDR3 amino acids: CASSVGGVGYTF. CDR3 in DNA: TGTGCCAGCAGCGTAGGAGGGGTTGGCTACACCTTC.